This T cell receptor (beta chain) was recovered during a study of CD8+ T cells in alopecia areata. Study information: Tofacitinib therapy took 6 to 18 months; 6 months off drug came after.

After isolation, RNA underwent reverse transcription to generate cDNA as the sequencing template. Measured with immunoSEQ multiplex PCR; TCRdb has only the in-frame clones, and not every one. The table lists about 190,000 clones, about 60% of them singletons. Broader study findings: Sharing of TCRs across patients appeared less clear than in mice, possibly for HLA-related reasons.

This clone was seen once. Its cognate antigen is unknown. This specimen includes other DNA sequences encoding the same CDR3. Lesional scalp tissue (obtained by punch biopsy) and peripheral blood were collected from alopecia areata patients. Sorting from PBMCs produced CD4+ and CD8+ T cells. This CDR3 comprises 13 residues. The junction had 4 bases not matched to a gene; V was cut back by 1 base and J by 5 bases. CDR1 and CDR2 from the germline V gene are SQVTM and ANQGSEA. Sequencing was performed on CD4+ T cells sorted from blood, taken at week 0. This TCR came from a human donor with alopecia areata. The chain uses TRBV29-1 and TRBJ1-1; TRBD1 aligns across 7 bases. CDR3 bases: TGCAGCGTTGAAGTAGGGGGCAGGACTGAAGCTTTCTTT. Its protein product is CSVEVGGRTEAFF.